A selection of T cell receptor beta chains follows, all from one sample in a study of patients and donors after allogeneic stem cell transplantation. TCRdb analysed the RT-PCR reads with MiXCR anew, one entry per CDR3 protein. The sample yields 70,000 or so distinct CDR3 sequences, 26% seen once. The sequenced sample was blood, either unsorted or a sorted T cell fraction (not recorded which). These receptors were collected from a human donor who was either an allogeneic HSCT recipient or a stem cell or donor lymphocyte infusion donor (not recorded which). It is not recorded whose cells these are; they may come from a transplant donor. The CDR3 runs from the conserved cysteine through the conserved F or W. The order of the fields is CDR3 DNA, CDR3 protein, D gene, J gene, clone size, V gene. D genes are given only for firm matches. Not all rows give a size; the values are once, few, many and, for expanded clones, a class.

TGCAGTGCTCGGGACATCGGATTTTTGTCCCAGCATTTT,CSARDIGFLSQHF,NA,TRBJ1-5,few,TRBV20-1
TGCAGTGCTAGCCGGGACGGCCCCACAGATACGCAGTATTTT,CSASRDGPTDTQYF,NA,TRBJ2-3,NA,TRBV20-1
TGCAGTGCTAGAACTCTGGGACCGGGACTACCGTACAATGAGCAGTTCTTC,CSARTLGPGLPYNEQFF,TRBD2,TRBJ2-1,NA,TRBV20-1
TGTGCCAGCAGCCCCACTAGCGGGATTGACGAGCAGTACTTC,CASSPTSGIDEQYF,TRBD2,TRBJ2-7,NA,TRBV13
TGCAGCGTTGAAGGGGCATTCCCCTATGGCTACACCTTC,CSVEGAFPYGYTF,NA,TRBJ1-2,NA,TRBV29-1
TGTGCCAGCACCCACCCCGTGGGCGTTAAGTTAACTGAAGCTTTCTTT,CASTHPVGVKLTEAFF,NA,TRBJ1-1,few,TRBV5-8
TGTGCCGTCTCCCTCCGGGACGGATACACAGATACGCAGTATTTT,CAVSLRDGYTDTQYF,NA,TRBJ2-3,few,TRBV12-3/TRBV12-4
TGCGCCAGCAGCCCGACAGGGGGCTCCTACAATGAGCAGTTCTTC,CASSPTGGSYNEQFF,TRBD1,TRBJ2-1,NA,TRBV5-1
TGTGCCAGCAGCGGGACTAGCGGGAGCTCCTACGAGCAGTACTTC,CASSGTSGSSYEQYF,TRBD2,TRBJ2-7,NA,TRBV9
TGTGCCAGCAGCTCCTGGGGCAGGAAGCAGTTCTTC,CASSSWGRKQFF,NA,TRBJ2-1,NA,TRBV7-6
TGCGCCAGCAGCTTGGGACAGGGGAATTCACCCCTCCACTTT,CASSLGQGNSPLHF,TRBD1,TRBJ1-6,few,TRBV5-1